Sequencing of this TCR beta chain was carried out in a study of identical twins. A universal primer site was created by template switching, with the cDNA bearing unique molecular identifiers. MiXCR was run by TCRdb on the 5' RACE reads, yielding one entry per CDR3 protein. The data show a few hundred thousand distinct CDR3 sequences, with roughly 8.7% seen just once and about 3% held by the top ten. V shed 1 base and J 7 bases; nucleotides not matched to a gene: 6. Germline-derived CDR1 and CDR2 are LGHNA and YSLEER. The CDR3 has 14 amino acids. Ten or more counts support this clonotype. Its antigen is not known. Findings and limits, study-wide: Partly confounded zero-insertion analyses could result from invariant MAIT and iNKT cells. Insertions were reduced in abundant cord blood beta clonotypes but not in memory repertoires.

The same sample was also used in a study of yellow fever vaccine responses in identical twins.

Source material: CD8+ T cells sorted from blood. The TCR originated in a woman aged 18-35 years in good health. The V gene is TRBV4-3, the J gene TRBJ2-7, with 8 bases matching TRBD1. Here the CDR3 DNA reads TGCGCCAGCAGCCAAGGTCAGGGGGCACGGGAGCAGTACTTC. Residues: CASSQGQGAREQYF.